Listed here are 31 T cell receptor beta chains from one sample, sequenced in a study of response to subunit inactivated influenza vaccine. Via MiXCR, TCRdb re-called the RT-PCR reads, giving one row per CDR3 protein. The table includes 700,000 to 800,000 distinct CDR3 sequences, approximately 17% detected once. The sample was PBMCs from blood, taken more than 4 days after vaccination. Source of these receptors: a man aged 45 to 65 who received an inactivated influenza vaccine.

This chain connects TRBV7-9 to TRBJ2-7; D is unresolved. Germline-derived CDR1 and CDR2 are SEHNR and FQNEAQ (reference sequence). Trimming removed 3 bases from V and 7 bases from J, with 16 bases in between. The CDR3 is 14 amino acids. In DNA, the CDR3 is TGTGCCAGCAGCTTCCCTGACCGGGTAGGGGAGCAGTACTTC. It encodes CASSFPDRVGEQYF. Combining the CDR3 with reference TRBV7-9 and TRBJ2-7 gives the whole variable domain DTGVSQNPRHKITKRGQNVTFRCDPISEHNRLYWYRQTLGQGPEFLTYFQNEAQLEKSRLLSDRFSAERPKGSFSTLEIQRTEQGDSAMYLCASSFPDRVGEQYFGPGTRLTVT.

In nucleotides, the CDR3 is TGTGCCAGCAGACCGGGACAGTGGGATGACGCAGATACGCAGTATTTT. Its translation: CASRPGQWDDADTQYF. The rearrangement joins TRBV6-1 to TRBJ2-3; 7 bases align to TRBD1. The CDR3 runs 16 residues. The germline gives CDR1 MNHNS, CDR2 SASEGT. J was trimmed by 4 bases and V by 6 bases; bases with no gene match: 13.

In its sample, this clonotype was seen a few times. This chain joins TRBV7-9 and TRBJ2-5; 9 bases map to TRBD2. With 5 bases clipped from V and 1 base from J, the junction kept 11 bases outside the gene matches. Looked up from germline, CDR1 is SEHNR and CDR2 is FQNEAQ (reference sequence). This CDR3 contains 17 residues. In DNA form, the CDR3 reads TGTGCCAGCAGCCAACTAGCGGGCGGGACTGGCCAAGAGACCCAGTACTTC. Amino acid sequence: CASSQLAGGTGQETQYF. Together with reference TRBV7-9 and TRBJ2-5, the CDR3 gives the full variable domain: DTGVSQNPRHKITKRGQNVTFRCDPISEHNRLYWYRQTLGQGPEFLTYFQNEAQLEKSRLLSDRFSAERPKGSFSTLEIQRTEQGDSAMYLCASSQLAGGTGQETQYFGPGTRLLVL.

V is TRBV7-2 and J is TRBJ2-1; 9 bases map to TRBD1. The germline CDR1 and CDR2 sequences are SGHTA and FQGNSA. This CDR3 has 17 residues. V lost 5 bases to trimming and J lost 1 base; unmatched junction nucleotides: 9. Here the CDR3 reads CASSPTGGASSYNEQFF. DNA of the CDR3: TGTGCCAGCAGCCCAACAGGGGGCGCATCTTCCTACAATGAGCAGTTCTTC.

This clonotype turned up a few times. This chain uses TRBV30 with TRBJ2-1, with D tentatively TRBD2 (5 bases). The CDR3 covers 17 residues. The germline CDR1 and CDR2 sequences are GTSNPN and SVGIG (reference sequence). Between the trimmed V and J ends, which lost 1 base and 2 bases, there was a span of 18 bases. Here the CDR3 DNA reads TGTGCCTGGAGTGGAGATGGAGGCCCTATCACCTACAATGAGCAGTTCTTC. Translated, it gives CAWSGDGGPITYNEQFF.

The V call is TRBV2, the J call TRBJ1-1; possibly TRBD1 for D (5 bases). This CDR3 is 13 amino acids long. Germline V gene data show CDR1 as SNHLY and CDR2 as FYNNEI. Trimming took off 5 bases at V and 7 bases at J, with 14 bases between the two ends. CDR3 protein: CASSMGRSGEAFF. CDR3 bases: TGTGCCAGCAGTATGGGACGGTCGGGTGAAGCTTTCTTT.

This clonotype was counted only a few times. V is TRBV5-1 and J is TRBJ2-7; unclear D gene. Germline CDR1 reads SGHRS; CDR2 reads YFSETQ. The CDR3 loop spans 14 amino acids. V dropped 1 base and J dropped 6 bases, with 14 bases sitting between them. DNA for the CDR3: TGCGCCAGCAGCTTGTCCGTGGACGGTGCCGAGCAGTACTTC. Translated: CASSLSVDGAEQYF.

The chain's CDR3 is CASSLGGLAGANIQYF. The DNA for the CDR3 is TGTGCCAGCAGCTTAGGGGGACTAGCGGGAGCAAACATTCAGTACTTC. The rearrangement joins TRBV7-8 to TRBJ2-4, with 14 bases identical to TRBD2. CDR1 and CDR2 (germline): SGHVS, FQNEAQ. The ends lost 1 base at V and 6 bases at J; junction bases unmatched: 2. This CDR3 contains 16 residues. Combining the CDR3 with reference TRBV7-8 and TRBJ2-4 gives the whole variable domain GAGVSQSPRYKVAKRGQDVALRCDPISGHVSLFWYQQALGQGPEFLTYFQNEAQLDKSGLPSDRFFAERPEGSVSTLKIQRTQQEDSAVYLCASSLGGLAGANIQYFGAGTRLSVL.

This clonotype showed up just a few times. V is TRBV2 and J is TRBJ2-3, with 8 nucleotides matching TRBD2. CDR3 length: 14 amino acids. CDR1 and CDR2 from the germline V gene are SNHLY and FYNNEI. With 4 bases clipped from V and 5 bases from J, the junction kept 5 bases outside the gene matches. In DNA, the CDR3 is TGTGCCAGCAGTGGGGGACTAGGTGTAGATACGCAGTATTTT. Protein sequence: CASSGGLGVDTQYF.

In regard to this clonotype: A much larger clonotype is one base distant, so this may be a read error. V and J are TRBV7-2 and TRBJ2-3; D gene unclear. Between the trimmed V and J ends, which lost 7 bases and 4 bases, there was a span of 12 bases. Germline CDR1 is SGHTA and CDR2 is FQGNSA. The CDR3 length is 13 residues. CDR3 in DNA: TGTGCCAGCAACTTGCACGGCTCAGATACGCAGTATTTT. Translating it yields CASNLHGSDTQYF. Full variable domain (remainder filled in from reference TRBV7-2 and TRBJ2-3): GAGVSQSPSNKVTEKGKDVELRCDPISGHTALYWYRQSLGQGLEFLIYFQGNSAPDKSGLPSDRFSAERTGGSVSTLTIQRTQQEDSAVYLCASNLHGSDTQYFGPGTRLTVL.

The chain joins TRBV7-2 to TRBJ2-3; D gene ambiguous. Per germline, CDR1 SGHTA and CDR2 FQGNSA. Deletions cut 5 bases from V and 4 bases from J, with 10 bases between. This CDR3 is built from 13 residues. CDR3 nucleotide sequence: TGTGCCAGCAGCCTGAACGTCGCAGATACGCAGTATTTT. Translation gives CASSLNVADTQYF.

This clonotype was picked up a small number of times. The V call is TRBV2, the J call TRBJ2-3; D may be TRBD1 or TRBD2 (6 bases each). Germline loops: CDR1 SNHLY, CDR2 FYNNEI. CDR3 length equals 15 residues. V was cut by 8 bases and J by 2 bases, with 17 bases left in between. The CDR3 DNA is TGTGCCAGCGGAGGGGACTGGACAGCCACAGATACGCAGTATTTT. Translated: CASGGDWTATDTQYF.

The sample holds a few counts of this clonotype. The chain is built from TRBV6-1 and TRBJ2-5; TRBD2 matches at 7 bases. Looked up from germline, CDR1 is MNHNS and CDR2 is SASEGT. J lost 0 bases, V lost 6 bases, and 10 bases had no gene match. This CDR3 spans 16 amino acids. CDR3 in DNA: TGTGCCAGCAGCCCCCCTAGCGGTCGGTACCAAGAGACCCAGTACTTC. This codes for CASSPPSGRYQETQYF.

CDR3 amino acids: CSARGPSGYETQYF. The CDR3, as DNA: TGCAGTGCTAGGGGGCCTAGCGGGTATGAGACCCAGTACTTC. J is TRBJ2-5 and V is TRBV20-1; 8 bases are shared with TRBD2. The CDR3 has 14 amino acids. The germline gives CDR1 DFQATT, CDR2 SNEGSKA (reference sequence). Trimming removed 3 bases from V and 5 bases from J; junction bases left unmatched: 8.

The rearrangement links TRBV20-1 to TRBJ2-7, with TRBD1 identical over 8 bases. V was clipped by 2 bases and J by 1 base; unmatched bases: 4. This CDR3 spans 14 amino acids. The germline V gene encodes CDR1 DFQATT and CDR2 SNEGSKA (reference sequence). CDR3 region: CSARYRTGSYEQYF. CDR3 DNA: TGCAGTGCTAGATATAGGACAGGGTCCTACGAGCAGTACTTC.

V is TRBV12-3 or TRBV12-4 and J is TRBJ2-7; D gene ambiguous. CDR3 size: 13 residues. Deletions cut 2 bases from V and 2 bases from J, with 7 bases between. CDR3 protein: CASSLMAAYEQYF. The CDR3 nucleotides read TGTGCCAGCAGTTTAATGGCCGCCTACGAGCAGTACTTC.

This clonotype was seen more than once but under ten times. The CDR3, as DNA: TGTGCCAGCAGCTGGACAGGGTGGGCGGCAGATACGCAGTATTTT. Its translation: CASSWTGWAADTQYF. V and J are TRBV7-3 and TRBJ2-3; TRBD1 matches 8 bases. The CDR3 length is 15 residues. J gave up 4 bases and V 4 bases, and 7 bases lay outside the gene matches. Germline V gene lookup returns CDR1 SGHTA and CDR2 FQGTGA.

The CDR3: CASSLSLAGEETQYF. The CDR3 region has the DNA TGCGCCAGCAGCTTGTCTTTAGCGGGGGAAGAGACCCAGTACTTC. The chain links TRBV5-1 to TRBJ2-5; TRBD2 agrees at 9 bases. After removal of 1 base from V and 3 bases from J, the junction contained 4 bases not matched to a gene. This CDR3 has 15 residues. Germline V gene sequence: CDR1 SGHRS, CDR2 YFSETQ.

This clonotype appeared a few times. This chain links TRBV5-1 with TRBJ2-5; 9 bases map to TRBD1. The CDR3 spans 14 residues. V shed 3 bases, J shed 10 bases, and the junction held 10 bases outside the gene matches. Germline V gene sequence: CDR1 SGHRS, CDR2 YFSETQ. CDR3 sequence: CASSSRVDRGSQYF. CDR3 nucleotides: TGCGCCAGCAGCTCCAGGGTAGACAGGGGGAGCCAGTACTTC.

Only a few counts were recorded for this clonotype. A junction end diverges from the germline sequence, so it may reflect a read error. V usage is TRBV4-2 and J usage is TRBJ2-1; 11 nucleotides align to TRBD2. The V gene's germline CDR1 is LGHNA and CDR2 YNFKEQ. CDR3 size: 15 residues. The CDR3 here is CASGGLAETYSEQFF. CDR3 DNA: TGTGCCAGTGGGGGACTAGCGGAGACCTACAGTGAGCAGTTCTTC.

The V gene is TRBV2, the J gene TRBJ1-2; D is perhaps TRBD1 (5 bases). Germline CDR1 SNHLY, CDR2 FYNNEI. The CDR3 is 14 amino acids. Deletions cut 6 bases from V and 2 bases from J, with 13 bases between. The CDR3 nucleotides are TGTGCCAGCAGGGCCGGGGCAGTAAACTATGGCTACACCTTC. Translated, it gives CASRAGAVNYGYTF.

This clonotype was detected ten times or more. The chain recombines TRBV10-3 with TRBJ2-1, with D possibly called TRBD1 or TRBD2 (6 bases each). The CDR3 consists of 15 residues. V shed 2 bases and J shed 6 bases, with 14 bases lying between them. Germline CDR1 reads ENHRY; CDR2 reads SYGVKD. CDR3 DNA sequence: TGTGCCATCAGTGAGGTTTTAGGGGGGACCAATGAGCAGTTCTTC. Its translation is CAISEVLGGTNEQFF.

This clonotype appeared a few times. The chain employs TRBV15 and TRBJ2-5, with D maybe TRBD2 (5 bases). The CDR3 is made up of 12 amino acids. Germline V gene sequence: CDR1 LNHNV, CDR2 YYDKDF (reference sequence). Deletions cut 8 bases from V and 3 bases from J, with 10 bases between. The CDR3: CATAVGEETQYF. The CDR3 nucleotides are TGTGCCACCGCGGTCGGGGAAGAGACCCAGTACTTC.

This clonotype turned up a few times. The chain recombines TRBV20-1 with TRBJ2-3; no clear D. Per the germline V gene, CDR1 is DFQATT and CDR2 is SNEGSKA (reference sequence). V was clipped by 3 bases and J by 4 bases, with 11 bases between them. CDR3 length equals 13 residues. The CDR3, as DNA: TGCAGTGCTAGCGTCACTTCACCAGATACGCAGTATTTT. It codes for CSASVTSPDTQYF.

V is TRBV5-1 and J is TRBJ2-2; the D gene is possibly TRBD1 (6 bases). V was cut by 0 bases and J by 1 base, with 10 bases left in between. Germline loops: CDR1 SGHRS, CDR2 YFSETQ. The CDR3 is made up of 16 amino acids. The CDR3 reads CASSLAGTRNTGELFF. The CDR3 DNA reads as TGCGCCAGCAGCTTGGCCGGGACACGGAACACCGGGGAGCTGTTTTTT.

The J gene is TRBJ2-3, the V gene TRBV29-1; 8 nucleotides match TRBD1. CDR1 and CDR2 from the germline V gene are SQVTM and ANQGSEA. The CDR3 contains 13 residues. V dropped 7 bases and J dropped 2; count of bases not matched to a gene: 5. The CDR3 coding sequence is TGCAGCGGCAGGACAGGGCCCACAGATACGCAGTATTTT. This sequence encodes CSGRTGPTDTQYF.

This chain joins TRBV6-1 and TRBJ1-3; D ambiguous. The CDR3 is 12 amino acids. CDR1 and CDR2 (germline): MNHNS, SASEGT. V was shortened by 2 bases and J by 5 bases, with 4 bases between the two germline ends. CDR3 amino acids: CASSESRNTIYF. The CDR3 bases are TGTGCCAGCAGTGAATCGAGAAACACCATATATTTT.

The chain couples TRBV12-3 or TRBV12-4 to TRBJ2-6, with TRBD1 identical over 7 bases. This CDR3 region has 15 residues. The J segment lost 4 bases and the V segment lost 6 bases, leaving 6 bases of the junction unmatched. Written as DNA, the CDR3 is TGTGCCAGCAGGGTGAGGGGGCTCGGGGCCAACGTCCTGACTTTC. Translation: CASRVRGLGANVLTF.

In DNA, the CDR3 is TGCAGTGCTTACCCTCTAGGGGGCAATCAGCCCCAGCATTTT. This sequence encodes CSAYPLGGNQPQHF. The chain has TRBV20-1 and TRBJ1-5; a weak D match, TRBD1 (5 bases). The CDR3 loop spans 14 amino acids. Between the trimmed V and J ends, which lost 5 bases and 2 bases, there was a span of 13 bases. Germline V gene lookup returns CDR1 DFQATT and CDR2 SNEGSKA (reference sequence).

The chain uses TRBV7-2 and TRBJ1-1, with D perhaps TRBD1 (6 bases). CDR3 length: 15 amino acids. V was pared by 6 bases and J by 3 bases, with 17 bases between. The germline CDR1 and CDR2 sequences are SGHTA and FQGNSA. CDR3: CASRLDRGTHTEAFF. The CDR3 DNA is TGTGCCAGCAGACTGGACAGAGGTACACACACTGAAGCTTTCTTT.

This chain joins TRBV20-1 and TRBJ1-5; TRBD1 matches 7 bases. The CDR3 is made up of 15 amino acids. Germline V lookup: CDR1 DFQATT, CDR2 SNEGSKA (reference sequence). This CDR3 is CGTRDSEYSNQPQHF. The CDR3 bases are TGCGGAACCCGGGACAGCGAATATAGCAATCAGCCCCAGCATTTT.